This T cell receptor beta chain was obtained from a study of shared clonotypes between healthy human individuals (dated by TCRdb to 2020 to 2022). Broadly, across the study: The cohort included three men and two women between 18 and 49 years of age. Per donor, three plates each were used for CD4 naive and CD4 memory, two for CD8 naive, and one for CD8 memory. To estimate repertoire size and how much clonotype sharing occurs between individuals, the study deeply sequenced the blood TCR repertoires of several healthy adults. Different laboratories and diverse techniques were used to prepare libraries and sequence TCR repertoires, to increase sequencing depth and limit assay-specific biases. Between about 0.85 and 9.5 billion PBMCs per donor were obtained by leukapheresis. General conclusions and limits of the study: Incomplete sequencing was indicated by rarefaction of sorted-subset datasets, despite the large sequencing depth. When several donors were compared, the shared fraction of clonotypes was roughly 5% for naive CD4, about 4% for naive CD8, 2.3% for memory CD4, and around 0.37% for memory CD8. Naive subsets generally had larger estimated clonotype richness than memory subsets. Sampling was restricted to blood, and TCR repertoires in tissue are likely to differ from TCR repertoires in blood. Pairwise subsampling led to the expectation that sequencing depth would affect the degree of clonotype sharing among donors. The genetic and exposure-history diversity represented was limited by the small number of donors. Compared with non-shared clonotypes, the clonotypes found in all four sorted-subset donors had higher generation probabilities.

Regarding this clone: Its antigen specificity is not known. No much larger clonotype is one base removed from it; base qualities were not supplied.

The donors were healthy, HIV-negative adults with no recently reported acute infections or vaccinations. Only Caucasian adults living in Nashville, Tennessee, USA were represented among the donors. CD4+ T cells were enriched by magnetic negative selection; naive cells were then positively selected on CD45RA, and the negative fraction formed the memory subset. Blood was collected by leukapheresis, and PBMCs were isolated by Ficoll-Histopaque density gradient centrifugation and then cryopreserved in liquid nitrogen vapor phase. Analytical flow cytometry was used to check the purity and quantity of every magnetically sorted T cell population. Each sorted fraction had its genomic DNA isolated and then quantified by UV absorbance on a Nanodrop 2000c. Using the deep immunoSEQ assay, TCR CDR3 regions were amplified from genomic DNA by multiplex PCR. For each cell subset, the extracted genomic DNA was distributed evenly across all wells of several immunoSEQ 96-well plates, and each plate served as one replicate. For sorted subsets, each replicate PCR was loaded with 200 ng genomic DNA, equivalent to 30,000 or so T cell genomes. Purified libraries were measured with a Qubit 3.0 fluorometer, size-checked on a Bioanalyzer 2100, and measured again with the KAPA Library Quantification kit. A separate single-read 150-cycle Illumina NextSeq 550 flow cell was used to sequence each immunoSEQ 96-well plate. From the authors' description of their analysis: The immunoSEQ output contained only junctional sequences without quality scores, so filtering could not match that applied to full-length reads. Sequences were annotated with PyIR, a Python wrapper for IgBLAST v1.9, and V/J genes and CDR3 were assigned using IMGT germline references. Reads were filtered out if the reads had weak V/J assignments (E-value above 1e-6), no CDR3, stop codons, out-of-frame junctions, or ambiguous translated residues. V3J clonotypes were defined as sequences sharing the same inferred V gene, J gene, and CDR3 amino acid sequence. Percentage overlap between repertoires was calculated by dividing the number of shared unique clonotypes by the size of the smaller repertoire. Richness of each repertoire was evaluated using RTK rarefaction, the Chao1 estimator, and Recon v2.1 estimates of unobserved clonotypes. Generation probabilities were computed with OLGA for all TCRbeta clonotypes obtained by the gDNA method from a handful of donors. TCRdb's version of the immuneACCESS table is confined to in-frame rearrangements and falls short of the full clone set. An unresolved V gene accounts for under half of the shortfall where checked; the remainder is of unknown origin. Clonal size and the V and J genes are those of that table, whereas D and trimming came from the DNA. A total of 1.6 million or so clones appear in this sample, 98% of them only once. Around 0.38% of the sample goes to the ten largest clones.

The clonotype comes from a man aged 30-40 years in good health. Sequences were obtained from naive CD4+ T cells sorted from blood. The cell subset or site tag for this specimen amounts to: CD45RA+ positively selected.

The DNA reads TGTGCCAGCTCGGATCAGCCAACTGGATTACAAGAGACCCAGTACTTC. Translated, it gives CASSDQPTGLQETQYF. This chain is built from TRBV18 and TRBJ2-5; the D gene lacks a confident call. Trimming costs V 6 bases and J 2 bases, and their ends lie 19 bases apart. The CDR3 covers 16 residues, taking in both the cysteine and the phenylalanine. Only the CDR3 DNA stays, 48 bases, in frame from base 1. The germline V gene encodes CDR1 KGHSH and CDR2 LQKENI.